The 27 T cell receptor beta chains below were found in one sample sequenced in a study of shared clonotypes between healthy human individuals (dated by TCRdb to the early 2020s). Library creation used the immunoSEQ multiplex PCR assay. This is the immuneACCESS table as TCRdb keeps it, with only in-frame sequences that have V and J called. A part of the clones is gone; compared with another copy, unresolved V genes explain less than half, and the rest is unexplained. The sample has 2 million or so clones on record, 90% to 95% of them singletons. The biggest ten clones account for roughly 0.13% of the sample. The sample taken for sequencing was naive CD4+ T cells sorted from blood. The sample's cell subset or site label, decoded: CD45RA+ positively selected. All receptors derive from a young man in good health.

The chain has TRBV7-9 and TRBJ2-2; 9 nucleotides line up with TRBD2. V was pared by 2 bases and J by 6 bases, with 13 bases of the junction left unmatched. Germline V gene data show CDR1 as SEHNR and CDR2 as FQNEAQ (reference sequence). CDR3 length: 18 amino acids. The CDR3 sequence is CASSLTFGGRAVSGELFF. Here the CDR3 DNA reads TGTGCCAGCAGCTTAACGTTTGGCGGGAGGGCCGTGTCCGGGGAGCTGTTTTTT.

Remarks on this clone: Other DNA sequences of this sample code for an identical CDR3. The chain recombines TRBV9 with TRBJ2-1; D remains ambiguous. The germline gives CDR1 SGDLS, CDR2 YYNGEE. This CDR3 has 15 residues. Trimming removed 0 bases at V and 4 bases at J, with 11 bases between. CDR3 protein: CASSVGRLTYNEQFF. The CDR3 coding sequence is TGTGCCAGCAGCGTAGGCAGGCTGACTTACAATGAGCAGTTCTTC.

The chain is built from TRBV5-4 and TRBJ2-7; maybe TRBD1 (5 bases). Trimming shortened V by 0 bases and J by 0 bases, and 13 bases separated the two germline ends. The CDR3 is 16 amino acids. Germline V CDR1 and CDR2: SGHNT, YYREEE (reference sequence). The CDR3 coding sequence is TGTGCCAGCAGCTTGGTGGGGCAGGGTAGCTCCTACGAGCAGTACTTC. The encoded protein is CASSLVGQGSSYEQYF.

Comments on this clone: Other DNA sequences of this sample code for an identical CDR3. This rearrangement joins TRBV18 to TRBJ2-7, with TRBD1 matching over 7 bases. Trimming took 2 bases from V and 2 from J; bases not matched to a gene: 3. CDR1 and CDR2 from the germline V gene are KGHSH and LQKENI. CDR3 size: 14 residues. The CDR3 sequence: CASSPGTATYEQYF. The CDR3 DNA reads TGTGCCAGCTCACCAGGGACAGCGACCTACGAGCAGTACTTC.

The chain carries TRBV6-5 and TRBJ2-1; the match to TRBD1 covers 7 bases. Looked up from germline, CDR1 is MNHEY and CDR2 is SVGAGI. The CDR3 length is 15 residues. The J segment lost 11 bases and the V segment lost 5 bases, leaving 15 bases of the junction unmatched. Here the CDR3 reads CASSLGQVGLNKQFF. The CDR3 DNA reads TGTGCCAGCAGTCTAGGACAGGTCGGACTTAATAAGCAGTTCTTC.

In this sample, this clone turned up once. V gene TRBV4-2 combines with J gene TRBJ2-7; tentative D call: TRBD2 (6 bases). Trimming took 4 bases from V and 2 from J, leaving 18 bases between them. CDR3 size: 16 residues. The germline V gene has CDR1 LGHNA and CDR2 YNFKEQ. CDR3 loop: CASSPGGSSEAYEQYF. Here the CDR3 DNA reads TGTGCCAGCAGCCCTGGGGGGTCTAGCGAGGCCTACGAGCAGTACTTC.

Only one count was recorded for this clone. CDR3 in amino acids: CSVVGGGHEQYF. The CDR3 DNA sequence: TGCAGCGTTGTTGGAGGGGGCCACGAGCAGTACTTC. The V and J genes are TRBV29-1 and TRBJ2-7; the D gene is possibly TRBD1 (7 bases). The ends were cut back, 4 bases at V and 5 bases at J, with 12 bases in the middle. The CDR3 length is 12 residues. Per the germline V gene, CDR1 is SQVTM and CDR2 is ANQGSEA.

The chain couples TRBV30 to TRBJ2-3; tentative D call: TRBD1 (7 bases). This CDR3 region has 19 residues. V shed 1 base and J shed 0 bases, with 23 bases lying between them. The germline V gene encodes CDR1 GTSNPN and CDR2 SVGIG (reference sequence). Here the CDR3 DNA reads TGTGCCTGGAGTGCGATGACAGGGCTCTGGCGGGGCAGCACAGATACGCAGTATTTT. This sequence encodes CAWSAMTGLWRGSTDTQYF.

The J gene is TRBJ2-7, the V gene TRBV5-4; possibly TRBD2 for D (6 bases). Germline lookup yields CDR1 SGHNT and CDR2 YYREEE (reference sequence). The CDR3 extends over 15 amino acids. Trimming took 0 bases from V and 11 from J, leaving 21 bases between them. The CDR3 nucleotides are TGTGCCAGCAGCTTGGCCGGGACCCGCACGGGGGTAGAGTACTTC. As protein: CASSLAGTRTGVEYF.

This chain links TRBV29-1 with TRBJ2-3; D unclear. Germline CDR1 reads SQVTM; CDR2 reads ANQGSEA. The CDR3 has 10 residues. The DNA of the CDR3 is TGCACCGCCGGCGAGGATACGCAGTATTTT. Its protein is CTAGEDTQYF.

The DNA for the CDR3 is TGTGCCAGCAGCTTAGCAGGGGTGGTAGGCGCTTTCTTT. Its translation: CASSLAGVVGAFF. The chain recombines TRBV7-9 with TRBJ1-1; TRBD1 is a possible D gene (5 bases). The V and J ends lost 0 bases and 11 bases respectively, with 13 bases between them. The germline V gene encodes CDR1 SEHNR and CDR2 FQNEAQ (reference sequence). This CDR3 is 13 amino acids long.

Turning to this clone: A read error may account for a junction end that differs from germline. The V gene is TRBV7-7, the J gene TRBJ2-2, with no clear D. The CDR3 runs 13 residues. Per germline, CDR1 SSHAT and CDR2 FNYEAQ (reference sequence). The CDR3 DNA is TGTGCTAGCAGCTCGTTTGGCACCGGGGAGCTGTTTTTT. This gives the protein CASSSFGTGELFF.

The chain uses TRBV6-1 and TRBJ2-2, with 9 positions matching TRBD1. The CDR3 sequence is 16 residues long. V shed 6 bases, J shed 6 bases, and the junction held 11 bases outside the gene matches. Looked up from germline, CDR1 is MNHNS and CDR2 is SASEGT. This CDR3 reads CASSERTGASPGELFF. CDR3 DNA sequence: TGTGCCAGCAGCGAACGGACAGGGGCGTCCCCCGGGGAGCTGTTTTTT.

The CDR3 nucleotides are TGTGGCTTGCGAACAGGGTATGGCTACACCTTC. This sequence encodes CGLRTGYGYTF. V is TRBV30 and J is TRBJ1-2, with D maybe TRBD1 (6 bases). CDR1 GTSNPN and CDR2 SVGIG come from the germline V gene (reference sequence). This CDR3 spans 11 amino acids.

The chain combines TRBV6-5 with TRBJ2-2; possible D gene TRBD1, 6 bases. The CDR3 runs to 11 residues. Germline CDR1 MNHEY, CDR2 SVGAGI. CDR3 nucleotide sequence: TGTGCGGCCCAGGGGCCCGGGGAGCTGTTTTTT. Amino acid sequence: CAAQGPGELFF.

The V and J genes are TRBV13 and TRBJ2-7; no clear D. Per the germline V gene, CDR1 is PRHDT and CDR2 is FYEKMQ (reference sequence). The CDR3 sequence is 15 residues long. V shed 5 bases and J shed 2 bases, with 16 bases lying between them. For the CDR3, the DNA is TGTGCCAGCAGCCTCCGACGGAGTAATGCCTACGAGCAGTACTTC. Amino acid sequence: CASSLRRSNAYEQYF.

The CDR3 loop reads CASSLDGHNSPLHF. The CDR3 nucleotides are TGTGCCAGCAGCTTGGACGGGCATAATTCACCCCTCCACTTT. The genes are TRBV5-8 and TRBJ1-6; D is uncertain. V was pared by 0 bases and J by 5 bases, with 6 bases between. This CDR3 has 14 amino acids. Germline V gives CDR1 SGHTS, CDR2 YDEGEE.

The CDR3 region has the DNA TGTGCCAGCAGCTTAGGGGGCAGGGGCAGGGAAAAACTGTTTTTT. It codes for CASSLGGRGREKLFF. The rearrangement uses TRBV7-2 and TRBJ1-4, with D perhaps TRBD1 (6 bases). The V end was cut by 1 base, the J end by 8 bases, with 14 bases between. The CDR3 is 15 residues long. The germline V gene encodes CDR1 SGHTA and CDR2 FQGNSA.

The chain has TRBV7-9 and TRBJ1-3; D gene ambiguous. CDR1 is SEHNR and CDR2 is FQNEAQ in the germline V gene (reference sequence). V lost 1 base to trimming and J lost 7 bases, with 8 bases between them. This CDR3 contains 13 residues. CDR3 nucleotides: TGTGCCAGCAGCTTAGGGGATGGCAACACCATATATTTT. Protein product: CASSLGDGNTIYF.

Comment on this clone: Other DNA sequences in this sample translate to the same CDR3. The CDR3 region is CSVDPTGNYGYTF. CDR3 in DNA: TGCAGCGTTGACCCCACAGGGAACTATGGCTACACCTTC. The chain combines TRBV29-1 with TRBJ1-2, with D possibly being TRBD1 (6 bases). The CDR3 has 13 residues. The germline gives CDR1 SQVTM, CDR2 ANQGSEA. Trimming stripped 3 bases from V and 2 bases from J, with 10 bases between.

About this clone itself: This same CDR3 is encoded by further DNA sequences in the sample. The chain carries TRBV5-1 and TRBJ2-7; 7 bases match TRBD1. J was trimmed by 0 bases and V by 3 bases; bases with no gene match: 3. This CDR3 spans 14 amino acids. CDR1 SGHRS and CDR2 YFSETQ come from the germline V gene. The CDR3 DNA reads TGCGCCAGCAGCTCCGGGACAGCCTCCTACGAGCAGTACTTC. This codes for CASSSGTASYEQYF.

The V and J genes are TRBV7-8 and TRBJ1-6; D is unresolved. V lost 5 bases, J lost 9 bases, and 8 bases lay in between. The CDR3 is 12 amino acids. Germline loops: CDR1 SGHVS, CDR2 FQNEAQ. The DNA for the CDR3 is TGTGCCAGCAGCCCCGACATTTCACCCCTCCACTTT. Its protein product is CASSPDISPLHF.

This chain joins TRBV2 and TRBJ1-2; D is ambiguous. The ends were cut back, 8 bases at V and 2 bases at J, with 15 bases in the middle. Germline V gene sequence: CDR1 SNHLY, CDR2 FYNNEI. The CDR3 consists of 14 residues. In DNA form, the CDR3 reads TGTGCCAGCGCCTCGGTCAGCCAGAACTATGGCTACACCTTC. The encoded protein is CASASVSQNYGYTF.

This clone showed up just once. The chain carries TRBV18 and TRBJ1-2; D may be TRBD1 (6 bases). Germline CDR1 KGHSH, CDR2 LQKENI. The V end was cut by 3 bases, the J end by 5 bases, with 16 bases between. The CDR3 runs to 15 residues. CDR3 region: CASSPIGGLGYGYTF. The CDR3 DNA sequence: TGTGCCAGCTCACCTATAGGGGGACTGGGGTATGGCTACACCTTC.

The rearrangement uses TRBV29-1 and TRBJ2-2, with D unclear. The CDR3 is made up of 13 amino acids. The V and J ends lost 1 base and 4 bases respectively, with 7 bases between them. Germline assignment: CDR1 SQVTM and CDR2 ANQGSEA. Written as DNA, the CDR3 is TGCAGCGTTGAAGGGCCAACCACCGGGGAGCTGTTTTTT. It translates to CSVEGPTTGELFF.

V gene TRBV2 combines with J gene TRBJ1-5; TRBD1 is a possible D gene (5 bases). The CDR3 totals 13 residues. V was pared by 7 bases and J by 5 bases, with 12 bases between. Germline loops: CDR1 SNHLY, CDR2 FYNNEI. CDR3 region: CASTGLVHQPQHF. As DNA, the CDR3 is TGTGCCAGCACAGGGCTCGTGCATCAGCCCCAGCATTTT.

This chain connects TRBV2 to TRBJ1-1; D uncertain. The germline V gene has CDR1 SNHLY and CDR2 FYNNEI. The CDR3 is 11 amino acids. V was trimmed by 11 bases and J by 6 bases, leaving 13 bases between them. CDR3 protein: CAGRSSAEAFF. CDR3 in DNA: TGTGCCGGACGATCTTCCGCTGAAGCTTTCTTT.